The 18 T cell receptor beta chains given below trace back to one sample, sequenced in a study of cytotoxic CD8 clonotypes in ibrutinib-treated CLL. Repertoires were generated with immunoSEQ multiplex PCR, while TCRdb's copy carries only in-frame clones and drops some. The table records roughly 50,000 clones, 45% to 60% of them present only once. The input for sequencing was PBMCs, taken after 24 months of ibrutinib treatment. The receptor set was obtained from a human donor with chronic lymphocytic leukemia.

This clone was observed once. The chain has TRBV5-6 and TRBJ1-1; maybe TRBD1 (5 bases). V was pared by 0 bases and J by 0 bases, with 12 bases between. The CDR3 is made up of 16 amino acids. Germline V gene lookup returns CDR1 SGHDT and CDR2 YYEEEE. The chain's CDR3 is CASSLGGVRLNTEAFF. The CDR3 nucleotides read TGTGCCAGCAGCTTGGGAGGGGTCCGCCTGAACACTGAAGCTTTCTTT.

This clone was detected a few times. This chain uses TRBV9 with TRBJ1-2; D remains unclear. Trimming took 3 bases from V and 8 from J, leaving 20 bases between them. CDR3 length: 15 amino acids. CDR1 is SGDLS, CDR2 YYNGEE, per germline. CDR3 sequence reads: CASSDRPTPGRGYTF. In DNA form, the CDR3 reads TGTGCCAGCAGCGATAGACCGACCCCCGGTCGGGGCTACACCTTC.

The rearrangement links TRBV11-2 to TRBJ2-1; 9 bases line up with TRBD2. CDR3 length: 17 amino acids. Germline CDR1 SGHAT, CDR2 FQNNGV. Trimming cost V 0 bases and J 4 bases; bases outside gene matches: 7. CDR3 loop: CASSLDSQRGAYNEQFF. DNA of the CDR3: TGTGCCAGCAGCTTAGACTCTCAGCGGGGGGCTTACAATGAGCAGTTCTTC.

The chain joins TRBV6-1 to TRBJ1-2; maybe TRBD1 (5 bases). Germline V lookup: CDR1 MNHNS, CDR2 SASEGT. The CDR3 runs 17 residues. The V end was cut by 0 bases, the J end by 4 bases, with 18 bases between. CDR3 DNA sequence: TGTGCCAGCAGTGAAGCCCTGGGCGGGGGACTCCCCTATGGCTACACCTTC. Translating gives CASSEALGGGLPYGYTF.

The chain links TRBV7-6 to TRBJ2-1, with TRBD1 matching over 11 bases. The CDR3 loop spans 15 amino acids. V was clipped by 2 bases and J by 7 bases; unmatched bases: 4. CDR1 is SGHVS, CDR2 FNYEAQ, per germline. CDR3 DNA: TGTGCCAGCAGCTTAAGGACAGGGGGCGGAAATGAGCAGTTCTTC. Translation gives CASSLRTGGGNEQFF.

This rearrangement joins TRBV5-6 to TRBJ2-7; 7 nucleotides line up with TRBD2. The junction had 14 bases not matched to a gene; V was cut back by 4 bases and J by 4 bases. CDR1 is SGHDT and CDR2 is YYEEEE in the germline V gene. This CDR3 has 16 amino acids. The CDR3 protein is CASSPYRLAQTYEQYF. As DNA, the CDR3 is TGTGCCAGCAGCCCTTACAGACTAGCCCAGACTTACGAGCAGTACTTC.

This clone was detected a few times. This sequence joins TRBV6-5 and TRBJ1-2, with TRBD1 matching over 7 bases. Trimming cost V 7 bases and J 8 bases; bases outside gene matches: 7. Germline V CDR1 and CDR2: MNHEY, SVGAGI. The CDR3 extends over 12 amino acids. The CDR3 DNA sequence: TGTGCCAGCACCGACAGGGTCGGCGGCTACACCTTC. It yields the protein CASTDRVGGYTF.

The rearrangement joins TRBV19 to TRBJ2-7, with unresolved D. V lost 5 bases and J 3 bases, leaving 11 bases between the germline ends. The CDR3 consists of 13 residues. The V gene's germline CDR1 is LNHDA and CDR2 SQIVND (reference sequence). The CDR3 loop is CASSVTVNYEQYF. For the CDR3, the DNA is TGTGCCAGTAGTGTAACAGTCAACTACGAGCAGTACTTC.

This rearrangement joins TRBV29-1 to TRBJ2-5; 8 positions match TRBD1. The ends lost 4 bases at V and 4 bases at J; junction bases unmatched: 5. CDR1 is SQVTM and CDR2 is ANQGSEA in the germline V gene. This CDR3 spans 13 amino acids. CDR3: CSVVSRGLETQYF. As DNA, the CDR3 is TGCAGCGTTGTAAGCAGGGGGCTAGAGACCCAGTACTTC.

The CDR3 here is CASSLDQTGTSGYTF. DNA of the CDR3: TGTGCCAGCAGCTTAGACCAGACAGGGACAAGCGGCTACACCTTC. The chain recombines TRBV5-4 with TRBJ1-2, with 7 positions matching TRBD1. After removal of 2 bases from V and 8 bases from J, the junction contained 12 bases not matched to a gene. This CDR3 has 15 residues. Germline CDR1 SGHNT, CDR2 YYREEE (reference sequence). Variable domain in full (rest from reference TRBV5-4 and TRBJ1-2): ETGVTQSPTHLIKTRGQQVTLRCSSQSGHNTVSWYQQALGQGPQFIFQYYREEENGRGNFPPRFSGLQFPNYSSELNVNALELDDSALYLCASSLDQTGTSGYTFGSGTRLTVV.

This rearrangement joins TRBV19 to TRBJ2-2; 8 bases agree with TRBD1. The CDR3 is made up of 17 amino acids. CDR1 is LNHDA and CDR2 is SQIVND in the germline V gene (reference sequence). Trimming at V came to 10 bases and at J to 0 bases, leaving 13 bases not matched to a gene. The CDR3 loop is CATGGQGRGANTGELFF. As DNA, the CDR3 is TGTGCCACCGGAGGACAGGGTCGTGGTGCGAACACCGGGGAGCTGTTTTTT.

This clone turned up a few times. The chain couples TRBV18 to TRBJ1-2, with 7 bases identical to TRBD1. V shed 6 bases, J shed 8 bases, and the junction held 9 bases outside the gene matches. The CDR3 length is 13 residues. Germline V CDR1 and CDR2: KGHSH, LQKENI. CDR3 region: CASSAKGANGYTF. CDR3 DNA sequence: TGTGCCAGCTCCGCGAAGGGGGCAAACGGCTACACCTTC.

The V and J genes are TRBV5-4 and TRBJ1-2; TRBD1 is a possible D gene (5 bases). This CDR3 contains 14 residues. Germline lookup yields CDR1 SGHNT and CDR2 YYREEE (reference sequence). V was trimmed by 4 bases and J by 2 bases, leaving 12 bases between them. The CDR3 bases are TGTGCCAGCAGCCCCGTCGGGGCGAACTATGGCTACACCTTC. It codes for CASSPVGANYGYTF.

This chain links TRBV6-5 with TRBJ1-2; D remains unclear. Germline loops: CDR1 MNHEY, CDR2 SVGAGI. The CDR3 spans 11 residues. The V and J ends lost 9 bases and 7 bases respectively, with 12 bases between them. CDR3 residues: CASDRMGGYTF. The CDR3 DNA is TGTGCCAGTGACCGTATGGGTGGCTACACCTTC.

As regards this clone: This same CDR3 is encoded by further DNA sequences in the sample. This sequence joins TRBV28 and TRBJ1-2; 7 nucleotides align to TRBD1. This CDR3 has 13 residues. CDR1 is MDHEN, CDR2 SYDVKM, per germline. The V and J ends lost 5 bases and 5 bases, in that order; junction bases with no gene match: 5. The chain's CDR3 is CASSPDRVYGYTF. In nucleotides, the CDR3 is TGTGCCAGCAGTCCTGACAGGGTTTATGGCTACACCTTC.

The rearrangement links TRBV5-1 to TRBJ1-5; D possibly corresponds to TRBD1 (6 bases). Per the germline V gene, CDR1 is SGHRS and CDR2 is YFSETQ. Trimming pared 4 bases from V and 7 bases from J, leaving 15 bases between. This CDR3 region has 14 residues. The CDR3, as DNA: TGCGCCAGCAGCCCCACAGGGATGTGGCAGCCCCAGCATTTT. This sequence encodes CASSPTGMWQPQHF.

V gene TRBV5-1 combines with J gene TRBJ2-7; TRBD1 is a possible D gene (6 bases). Trimming removed 2 bases from V and 6 bases from J, with 9 bases in between. CDR1 and CDR2 from the germline V gene are SGHRS and YFSETQ. The CDR3 is 12 amino acids. The CDR3 protein is CASSFGRGEQYF. In DNA form, the CDR3 reads TGCGCCAGCAGCTTTGGCAGGGGCGAGCAGTACTTC.

The CDR3 DNA sequence: TGTGCCAGCAGTGACCCGACAGGGCGCAATTCACCCCTCCACTTT. It translates to CASSDPTGRNSPLHF. This chain joins TRBV6-6 and TRBJ1-6, with 7 bases lining up with TRBD1. The V and J ends lost 5 bases and 7 bases, in that order; junction bases with no gene match: 8. The CDR3 runs to 15 residues. Looked up from germline, CDR1 is MNHNY and CDR2 is SVGAGI (reference sequence).